The entry below gives a single T cell receptor beta chain sequence along with its context. Its antigen is not known. TCRdb's table, derived via immunoSEQ multiplex PCR, lists solely in-frame clones and lacks some. The table has tens of thousands of clones, roughly 90% seen once. This record belongs to a study of T cell responses to AZD1222 COVID-19 vaccine. Points from the study as a whole: Baseline seropositivity occurred in only 5 to 7 AZD1222 recipients. Within unmutated variant regions lay the reported targets of nearly half of spike-specific TCRs.

CDR3 size: 13 residues. Germline CDR1 is SGHRS and CDR2 is YFSETQ. Trimming took off 7 bases at V and 5 bases at J, with 16 bases between the two ends. Sample: peripheral blood, taken on day 0 of AZD1222 vaccination. The sequence was obtained from an adult in good health. V gene TRBV5-1 combines with J gene TRBJ2-7, with D perhaps TRBD1 (6 bases). The CDR3 DNA is TGCGCCAGCGGCCCAGGGACAACAAACGAGCAGTACTTC. Translated, it gives CASGPGTTNEQYF.